This T cell receptor beta chain appears in the sequencing data of a study of CD8 T cells in Susac syndrome. This clonotype was seen only once. Germline lookup yields CDR1 SEHNR and CDR2 FQNEAQ (reference sequence). V shed 2 bases and J shed 1 base, with 11 bases lying between them. The CDR3 covers 16 residues. TCR beta sequencing was performed on blood CD8+ and CD4+ T cells. The multiple sclerosis controls were treatment-naive patients, and their relapsing-remitting disease was stable or active. It was negative isolation that provided the CD8+ and CD4+ T cells, whereas TEMRA cells were enriched by FACS. RNA amounts of roughly 0.5 to 1 ug underwent reverse transcription with random hexamers. Amplification of TCR beta CDR3 used immunoSEQ multiplex PCR across 54 Vbeta and 13 Jbeta. From the immunoSEQ multiplex PCR reads, TCRdb called clonotypes with MiXCR, one entry per CDR3 protein. Of tens of thousands of distinct CDR3 sequences in the sample, approximately 93% are singletons; the top ten hold less than 0.55%.

Sequences were obtained from CD8+ T cells from PBMCs. The V call is TRBV7-9, the J call TRBJ2-2; D remains ambiguous. This TCR was sampled from a human donor with multiple sclerosis. CDR3: CASSLRSLRNTGELFF. CDR3 nucleotide sequence: TGTGCCAGCAGCTTACGCAGCCTAAGGAACACCGGGGAGCTGTTTTTT.